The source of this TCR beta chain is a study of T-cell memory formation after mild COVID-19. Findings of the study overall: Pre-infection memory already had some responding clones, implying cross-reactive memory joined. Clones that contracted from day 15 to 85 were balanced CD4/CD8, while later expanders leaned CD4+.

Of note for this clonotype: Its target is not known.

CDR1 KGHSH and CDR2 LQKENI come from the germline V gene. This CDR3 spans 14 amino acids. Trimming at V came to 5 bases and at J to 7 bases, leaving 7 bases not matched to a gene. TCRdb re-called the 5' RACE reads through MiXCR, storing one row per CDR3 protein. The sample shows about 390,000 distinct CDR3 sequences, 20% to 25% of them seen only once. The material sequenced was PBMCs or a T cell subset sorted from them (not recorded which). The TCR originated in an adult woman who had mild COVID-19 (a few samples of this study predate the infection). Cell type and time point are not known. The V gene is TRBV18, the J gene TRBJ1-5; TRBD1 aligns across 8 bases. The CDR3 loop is CASSNSGQGQPQHF. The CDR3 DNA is TGTGCCAGCTCAAACTCTGGACAGGGCCAGCCCCAGCATTTT.